The T cell receptor (beta chain) under discussion was sequenced for a study of T cell changes during pregnancy in multiple sclerosis. The CDR3 runs to 16 residues. Germline lookup yields CDR1 SGHAT and CDR2 FQNNGV. With V trimmed by 5 bases and J by 9 bases, 10 bases remained unmatched. Here immunoSEQ multiplex PCR was the method, and the copy in TCRdb shows in-frame clones only, minus some. The sample lists around 48,000 clones; approximately 85% were seen once. This sequence originates from a female donor with multiple sclerosis, enrolled in a pregnancy study. The starting material was CD4+ T cells from peripheral blood mononuclear cells, obtained in the second trimester of pregnancy. J is TRBJ2-1 and V is TRBV11-2; 13 nucleotides match TRBD2. The chain's CDR3 is CASSPIGLAGVGEQFF. The CDR3 DNA sequence: TGTGCCAGCAGCCCGATAGGACTAGCGGGAGTTGGTGAGCAGTTCTTC.